Listed below are T cell receptor beta chains from one sample, sequenced in a study of beta chain features in type 1 diabetes. Sequencing used immunoSEQ multiplex PCR; TCRdb keeps in-frame clones, though not all of them. The top ten hold around 2.5% of the sample, which has some 120,000 clones, 15% to 20% seen once. What was sequenced was central memory CD4+ T cells from blood. The receptors here all came from a man aged 18-30 years with type 1 diabetes. Each CDR3 is given with its conserved first and last residue. Fields, in order: J gene, V gene, clone size, CDR3 protein. Size tells how often a clone was seen (once, few, many) or the class of an expanded clone, and some rows leave it out.

>TRBJ2-1|TRBV20-1|NA
CSAGRLDEQFF
>TRBJ1-3|TRBV30|NA
CAWSVPGAGNTIYF
>TRBJ2-3|TRBV9|NA
CASSPVQGAQYF
>TRBJ2-5|TRBV29-1|NA
CSGARVQPAETQYF
>TRBJ1-2|TRBV4-2|NA
CASSQGRGTGLNYGYTF
>TRBJ2-7|TRBV15|NA
CATSRTDSWGEQYF
>TRBJ2-2|TRBV4-3|few
CASSQASWTVQYVGELFF
>TRBJ2-2|TRBV6-6|few
CASGSYRGRGELFF
>TRBJ2-5|TRBV25-1|NA
CASSEVPRETQYF
>TRBJ1-1|TRBV4-2|NA
CASTLVGGEAFF
>TRBJ2-3|TRBV29-1|few
CSVEEGAGTLGTDTQYF
>TRBJ2-2|TRBV5-1|NA
CASSQTGPNTGELFF
>TRBJ2-3|TRBV28|few
CASPPPGGRTESTDTQYF
>TRBJ2-1|TRBV2|few
CASRQGSSYNEQFF
>TRBJ1-4|TRBV4-3|once
CASSLGVNEKLFF
>TRBJ2-5|TRBV2|few
CASKEDWAGQETQYF
>TRBJ1-3|TRBV15|medium-sized
CATSPNRGDTIYF
>TRBJ1-5|TRBV29-1|NA
CSVEAGLNQPQHF
>TRBJ1-2|TRBV7-2|NA
CASSPFEGAYGYTF
>TRBJ1-1|TRBV6-6|few
CASSSPTGIVGTEAFF
>TRBJ1-2|TRBV30|NA
CAWSPSGDGYTF
>TRBJ1-1|TRBV7-6|few
CASSADLNTEAFF
>TRBJ1-3|TRBV10-3|NA
CAISESGTGNTIYF
>TRBJ2-2|TRBV7-9|NA
CASSLASGTNTGELFF
>TRBJ2-1|TRBV7-9|few
CASSLLQTGWTGNEQFF
>TRBJ1-3|TRBV10-3|few
CAITKESGNTIYF
>TRBJ2-5|TRBV19|NA
CASSRQNYGETQYF
>TRBJ1-1|TRBV19|NA
CASSIVSRTGGEAFF
>TRBJ2-3|TRBV5-4|NA
CASSLRPPSTDTQYF
>TRBJ2-5|TRBV2|few
CASRLRTGVKETQYF
>TRBJ1-4|TRBV5-1|NA
CASSLMGAQEKLFF
>TRBJ2-7|TRBV9|NA
CASSVASGRFYEQYF